This entry features one TCR beta chain sequence. The data were obtained in a study of T cell responses to AZD1222 COVID-19 vaccine. Profiling relied on immunoSEQ multiplex PCR, and the TCRdb table lists in-frame clones only, not all of them. The sample has about 140,000 clones; more than 70% are singletons. Germline CDR1 reads SGHKS; CDR2 reads YYEKEE (reference sequence). There are 16 residues in the CDR3. The ends were cut back, 4 bases at V and 0 bases at J, with 15 bases in the middle. Sequencing used peripheral blood, obtained on day 0 of AZD1222 vaccination. The chain is built from TRBV5-5 and TRBJ2-3; D remains unclear. The TCR sequence derives from an adult in good health. CDR3 region: CASSPLRRRSTDTQYF. In DNA, the CDR3 is TGTGCCAGCAGCCCCCTGAGGCGGAGAAGCACAGATACGCAGTATTTT.